A selection of T cell receptor beta chains follows, all from one sample in a study of shared clonotypes between healthy human individuals. TCRdb keeps only in-frame clones here, not all; method: immunoSEQ multiplex PCR. The data show hundreds of thousands of clones, approximately 79% seen once. Sequenced: memory CD4+ T cells sorted from blood. These receptors all stem from a woman aged 25 to 39 in good health. Both conserved end residues are part of each CDR3. A D gene is named only where the DNA matches it firmly. Size tells how often a clone was seen (once, few, many) or the class of an expanded clone, and some rows leave it out.

d_call,cdr3_length,clone_size,j_call,v_call,cdr3_aa,cdr3_nt
.,15,.,TRBJ2-7,TRBV19,CASSIRWAYPYEQYF,TGTGCCAGTAGTATTAGATGGGCGTATCCCTACGAGCAGTACTTC
TRBD1,14,.,TRBJ1-1,TRBV5-1,CASSFQGTEVEAFF,TGCGCCAGCAGCTTCCAGGGGACAGAAGTTGAAGCTTTCTTT
TRBD1,15,few,TRBJ1-2,TRBV6-5,CASSGTQGARSGYTF,TGTGCCAGCAGTGGGACACAGGGGGCGCGGAGTGGCTACACCTTC
TRBD1,19,once,TRBJ1-5,TRBV28,CASSGLTGAALYSNQPQHF,TGTGCCAGCAGTGGCCTGACAGGGGCTGCCCTTTATAGCAATCAGCCCCAGCATTTT
TRBD1,15,few,TRBJ1-2,TRBV6-5,CASSYSGQGFYGYTF,TGTGCCAGCAGTTACTCGGGACAGGGGTTCTATGGCTACACCTTC
.,16,.,TRBJ2-2,TRBV21-1,CATPYENGSDTGELFF,TGTGCCACCCCCTACGAGAACGGGAGCGACACCGGGGAGCTGTTTTTT
.,15,.,TRBJ2-1,TRBV7-9,CASRYYGTGYNEQFF,TGTGCCAGCAGATATTATGGGACTGGGTACAATGAGCAGTTCTTC
.,15,.,TRBJ1-1,TRBV6-5,CASSYDSRGGTEAFF,TGTGCCAGCAGTTACGATAGCCGGGGTGGCACTGAAGCTTTCTTT
.,15,once,TRBJ2-1,TRBV7-3,CASGRRNPGHNEQFF,TGTGCCAGCGGACGGAGGAACCCAGGCCACAATGAGCAGTTCTTC
TRBD1,13,.,TRBJ2-7,TRBV28,CASTPGQSYEQYF,TGTGCCAGCACTCCGGGACAGTCCTACGAGCAGTACTTC
.,15,.,TRBJ1-1,TRBV5-1,CASTPRGSSNTEAFF,TGCGCCAGCACCCCCCGCGGATCCTCGAACACTGAAGCTTTCTTT
.,11,.,TRBJ2-7,TRBV7-8,CASSFYYEQYF,TGTGCCAGCAGCTTCTACTACGAGCAGTACTTC
.,15,.,TRBJ2-3,TRBV28,CASSELARGWDTQYF,TGTGCCAGCAGCGAACTAGCACGCGGTTGGGATACGCAGTATTTT
TRBD2,14,few,TRBJ2-7,TRBV30,CAWSNPGGYYEQYF,TGTGCCTGGAGTAATCCCGGGGGGTACTACGAGCAGTACTTC
.,14,once,TRBJ1-2,TRBV5-8,CASSRLGTTYGYTF,TGTGCCAGCAGCCGCCTGGGGACCACCTATGGCTACACCTTC
TRBD1,16,.,TRBJ2-5,TRBV10-3,CAISRPRTGDQETQYF,TGTGCCATCAGTCGACCGAGGACAGGCGACCAAGAGACCCAGTACTTC
.,12,.,TRBJ1-1,TRBV29-1,CSVATGLTEAFF,TGCAGCGTGGCAACAGGGCTCACTGAAGCTTTCTTT
.,16,.,TRBJ2-3,TRBV7-9,CASSLSRAAKADTQYF,TGTGCCAGCAGCTTAAGCCGAGCGGCCAAGGCAGATACGCAGTATTTT
.,14,.,TRBJ1-5,TRBV27,CASSLFGGNQPQHF,TGTGCCAGCAGTTTATTCGGAGGTAATCAGCCCCAGCATTTT
TRBD2,15,.,TRBJ2-7,TRBV7-2,CASSFAPGGAYEQYF,TGTGCCAGCAGCTTTGCCCCCGGGGGGGCCTACGAGCAGTACTTC
.,17,.,TRBJ2-2,TRBV4-1,CASSHPRTGRDTGELFF,TGCGCCAGCAGCCACCCCAGGACAGGGAGGGACACCGGGGAGCTGTTTTTT
TRBD2,15,.,TRBJ2-7,TRBV10-2,CASSESGGRGYEQYF,TGCGCCAGCAGTGAGTCAGGCGGGAGGGGGTACGAGCAGTACTTC
TRBD2,15,.,TRBJ2-3,TRBV27,CASSPGLAGADTQYF,TGTGCCAGCAGCCCGGGACTAGCGGGAGCAGATACGCAGTATTTT
.,12,.,TRBJ1-1,TRBV10-3,CAISDGPRDRDF,TGTGCCATCAGTGATGGTCCCCGAGACCGCGACTTT
TRBD1,15,.,TRBJ1-2,TRBV5-4,CASSLAMGQRYGYTF,TGTGCCAGCAGCTTGGCCATGGGACAGAGATATGGCTACACCTTC
.,11,.,TRBJ1-4,TRBV5-4,CASKLNEKLFF,TGTGCCAGCAAACTGAATGAAAAACTGTTTTTT
TRBD2,18,.,TRBJ2-2,TRBV5-1,CASSPGLAGIGGTGELFF,TGCGCCAGCAGCCCGGGACTAGCGGGAATTGGAGGCACCGGGGAGCTGTTTTTT
.,13,.,TRBJ2-7,TRBV4-1,CASSQDGGYEQYF,TGCGCCAGCAGCCAAGATGGGGGGTACGAGCAGTACTTC
.,15,.,TRBJ2-5,TRBV19,CASRASPGGLETQYF,TGTGCCAGTAGAGCTTCCCCGGGCGGGCTGGAGACCCAGTACTTC
TRBD1,14,.,TRBJ1-2,TRBV27,CASSFGQGSYGYTF,TGTGCCAGCAGCTTTGGACAGGGGAGCTATGGCTACACCTTC
.,15,.,TRBJ1-1,TRBV6-6,CASSAQGQVNTEAFF,TGTGCCAGCAGTGCCCAGGGACAAGTGAACACTGAAGCTTTCTTT
.,13,.,TRBJ2-7,TRBV15,CATSSHVSYEQYF,TGTGCCACCAGCAGTCATGTCTCCTACGAGCAGTACTTC
TRBD2,16,.,TRBJ2-3,TRBV27,CASSHRGSGSTDTQYF,TGTGCCAGCAGTCACCGGGGTAGCGGGAGCACAGATACGCAGTATTTT
.,14,.,TRBJ1-3,TRBV5-1,CASSLGTAGNTIYF,TGCGCCAGCAGCTTGGGTACGGCTGGAAACACCATATATTTT
.,16,.,TRBJ2-3,TRBV4-1,CASSQEERAETDTQYF,TGCGCCAGCAGCCAAGAGGAGAGGGCGGAGACAGATACGCAGTATTTT
.,15,few,TRBJ2-1,TRBV11-2,CASRRGTWAAREQFF,TGTGCCAGCAGGCGCGGGACTTGGGCTGCCCGTGAGCAGTTCTTC
TRBD2,15,once,TRBJ2-1,TRBV5-1,CASSVGTSGYNEQFF,TGCGCCAGCAGCGTGGGGACTAGCGGTTACAATGAGCAGTTCTTC
.,16,.,TRBJ2-7,TRBV5-1,CASSREMMGGYHEQYF,TGCGCCAGCAGCCGGGAAATGATGGGAGGCTACCACGAGCAGTACTTC
.,13,.,TRBJ1-3,TRBV6-5,CASRPSSGNTIYF,TGTGCCAGCAGACCTAGCTCTGGAAACACCATATATTTT
TRBD2,15,.,TRBJ2-7,TRBV11-3,CASSPGLAGRDEQYF,TGTGCCAGCAGCCCTGGACTAGCGGGACGGGACGAGCAGTACTTC
TRBD1,12,.,TRBJ1-2,TRBV5-1,CASSRDSYGYTF,TGCGCCAGCAGCAGGGACAGCTATGGCTACACCTTC
.,13,once,TRBJ2-1,TRBV19,CASSMMAYNEQFF,TGTGCCAGTAGTATGATGGCCTACAATGAGCAGTTCTTC
.,13,.,TRBJ2-1,TRBV19,CASSAPRDPEQFF,TGTGCCAGTAGCGCCCCCCGGGACCCAGAGCAGTTCTTC
.,14,.,TRBJ2-7,TRBV7-9,CASSLGGQPYEQYF,TGTGCCAGCAGCTTAGGTGGACAGCCCTACGAGCAGTACTTC
TRBD2,16,.,TRBJ2-1,TRBV11-2,CASSRYRGLASYEQFF,TGTGCCAGCAGCCGATACCGGGGACTAGCTTCGTATGAGCAGTTCTTC